This entry lists 18 T cell receptor beta chains sequenced from one sample in a study of T-cell memory formation after mild COVID-19. MiXCR was run by TCRdb on the 5' RACE reads, yielding one entry per CDR3 protein. In the table there are tens of thousands of distinct CDR3 sequences, around 25% of which are singletons. Sequencing was carried out using PBMCs or a T cell subset sorted from them (not recorded which). These receptors all come from a man aged 18 to 29 who had mild COVID-19 (a few samples of this study predate the infection). Cell type and time point are not known.

This clonotype is medium-sized. CDR3 sequence reads: CSADERGTDTQYF. CDR3 in DNA: TGCAGTGCCGACGAACGAGGAACAGATACGCAGTATTTT. V and J are TRBV20-1 and TRBJ2-3; D not certain. V was shortened by 6 bases and J by 3 bases, with 13 bases between the two germline ends. Germline lookup yields CDR1 DFQATT and CDR2 SNEGSKA (reference sequence). This CDR3 region has 13 residues.

This clonotype appeared a few times. This chain uses TRBV6-2 or TRBV6-3 with TRBJ1-2; D uncertain. In germline, CDR1 is MNHEY, CDR2 SVGEGT. V lost 6 bases and J lost 5, with 7 bases in between. The CDR3 length is 11 residues. CDR3 residues: CASSTGYGYTF. The CDR3 bases are TGTGCCAGCAGCACCGGGTATGGCTACACCTTC.

This clonotype was observed a few times. This chain connects TRBV11-2 to TRBJ2-7; tentative D call: TRBD2 (5 bases). Trimming stripped 3 bases from V and 4 bases from J, with 7 bases between. The germline V gene has CDR1 SGHAT and CDR2 FQNNGV. This CDR3 comprises 12 residues. CDR3 amino acids: CASSFPGYEQYV. In DNA, the CDR3 is TGTGCCAGCAGCTTTCCGGGGTACGAGCAGTACGTC.

V is TRBV6-5 and J is TRBJ2-4; 9 nucleotides align to TRBD1. CDR3 length: 14 amino acids. With V trimmed by 6 bases and J by 5 bases, 5 bases remained unmatched. Germline V gene data show CDR1 as MNHEY and CDR2 as SVGAGI. In DNA, the CDR3 is TGTGCCAGCAGGCCGGGACAGGGTGAAAACATTCAGTACTTC. Its protein product is CASRPGQGENIQYF.

The chain couples TRBV5-6 to TRBJ2-7; unclear D gene. This CDR3 comprises 15 residues. The V gene's germline CDR1 is SGHDT and CDR2 YYEEEE. Trimming shortened V by 3 bases and J by 2 bases, and 15 bases separated the two germline ends. In DNA form, the CDR3 reads TGTGCCAGCAGCTCCTATAATGCCGCTCCCTACGAGCAGTACTTC. Its protein is CASSSYNAAPYEQYF.

This clonotype was recorded a few times. The chain combines TRBV29-1 with TRBJ1-2; tentative D call: TRBD1 (5 bases). This CDR3 region has 14 residues. The V gene's germline CDR1 is SQVTM and CDR2 ANQGSEA. V shed 0 bases and J shed 3 bases, with 11 bases lying between them. The CDR3 is CSVEDRDRYYGYTF. CDR3 nucleotide sequence: TGCAGCGTTGAAGACAGGGATCGGTACTATGGCTACACCTTC. The variable domain in full, completed from reference TRBV29-1 and TRBJ1-2, reads SAVISQKPSRDICQRGTSLTIQCQVDSQVTMMFWYRQQPGQSLTLIATANQGSEATYESGFVIDKFPISRPNLTFSTLTVSNMSPEDSSIYLCSVEDRDRYYGYTFGSGTRLTVV.

This clonotype was counted only a few times. The rearrangement uses TRBV9 and TRBJ2-7; D is perhaps TRBD1 (6 bases). V lost 3 bases to trimming and J lost 6 bases, with 10 bases between them. The CDR3 spans 12 residues. CDR1 and CDR2 from the germline V gene are SGDLS and YYNGEE. The CDR3 sequence is CASSEDRGEQYF. For the CDR3, the DNA is TGTGCCAGCAGCGAGGACAGAGGCGAGCAGTACTTC.

This chain uses TRBV5-1 with TRBJ2-2; the D gene is possibly TRBD2 (5 bases). The germline V gene encodes CDR1 SGHRS and CDR2 YFSETQ. The CDR3 is 14 amino acids. Trimming cost V 3 bases and J 2 bases, with 8 bases left between them. The CDR3 DNA reads TGCGCCAGCAGCTCCGAGGGAAACACCGGGGAGCTGTTTTTT. Translated: CASSSEGNTGELFF. Drawing the rest from reference TRBV5-1 and TRBJ2-2, the complete variable domain is KAGVTQTPRYLIKTRGQQVTLSCSPISGHRSVSWYQQTPGQGLQFLFEYFSETQRNKGNFPGRFSGRQFSNSRSEMNVSTLELGDSALYLCASSSEGNTGELFFGEGSRLTVL.

This clonotype was picked up a small number of times. This chain links TRBV6-2 or TRBV6-3 with TRBJ2-1; unclear D gene. This CDR3 contains 12 residues. Germline assignment: CDR1 MNHEY and CDR2 SVGEGT. Between the trimmed V and J ends, which lost 2 bases and 5 bases, there was a span of 4 bases. This CDR3 reads CASSYVHNEQFF. CDR3 coding DNA: TGTGCCAGCAGTTACGTCCACAATGAGCAGTTCTTC.

The sample holds a few counts of this clonotype. This sequence joins TRBV18 and TRBJ2-1; TRBD2 matches at 14 bases. Germline-derived CDR1 and CDR2 are KGHSH and LQKENI. This CDR3 is 19 amino acids long. Losses at the gene ends were 6 bases for V and 0 bases for J; bases not matched to a gene: 10. DNA for the CDR3: TGTGCCAGCTCTCGGACTAGCGGGGGGCTGACCTACTCCTACAATGAGCAGTTCTTC. Translating gives CASSRTSGGLTYSYNEQFF.

In this sample, this clonotype turned up a few times. The chain combines TRBV4-3 with TRBJ2-7; possibly TRBD1 for D (5 bases). Germline CDR1 and CDR2: LGHNA and YSLEER. The CDR3 spans 14 residues. The V end lost 1 base, the J end lost 3 bases, and 10 bases lay between the germline ends. The CDR3 protein is CASSQGQGSYEQYF. The CDR3 DNA follows: TGCGCCAGCAGCCAAGGGCAGGGTAGCTACGAGCAGTACTTC.

V and J are TRBV3-1 and TRBJ2-1, with TRBD2 identical over 11 bases. V trimming: 4 bases; J trimming: 6 bases; junction bases outside the gene matches: 8. The CDR3 loop spans 16 amino acids. The germline gives CDR1 LGHDT, CDR2 YNNKEL (reference sequence). The CDR3 nucleotides are TGTGCCAGCAGCCCCCTCCTAGCGGGGGGTTTCAATGAGCAGTTCTTC. Protein product: CASSPLLAGGFNEQFF.

J is TRBJ2-7 and V is TRBV5-1; TRBD1 agrees at 9 bases. Germline-derived CDR1 and CDR2 are SGHRS and YFSETQ. The CDR3 totals 14 residues. The V segment lost 0 bases and the J segment 4 bases; nucleotides outside the gene matches: 2. Written as DNA, the CDR3 is TGCGCCAGCAGCTTGGAGACAGGGGGGTACGAGCAGTACTTC. It codes for CASSLETGGYEQYF. Based on the CDR3 plus reference TRBV5-1 and TRBJ2-7, the full variable domain is KAGVTQTPRYLIKTRGQQVTLSCSPISGHRSVSWYQQTPGQGLQFLFEYFSETQRNKGNFPGRFSGRQFSNSRSEMNVSTLELGDSALYLCASSLETGGYEQYFGPGTRLTVT.

The table lists this clonotype with a count of one. The chain joins TRBV6-4 to TRBJ2-3; TRBD2 agrees at 8 bases. CDR1 MRHNA and CDR2 SNTAGT come from the germline V gene. This CDR3 has 13 amino acids. V gave up 5 bases and J gave up 5 bases; unmatched junction bases: 3. As DNA, the CDR3 is TGTGCCAGCAGTCGGGGGGGAGAAGATACGCAGTATTTT. It encodes CASSRGGEDTQYF.

The CDR3 spells CASSPTGANYNEQFF. DNA of the CDR3: TGTGCCAGCAGCCCCACCGGGGCTAACTACAATGAGCAGTTCTTC. The chain employs TRBV7-8 and TRBJ2-1, with D possibly being TRBD1 or TRBD2 (5 bases each). The CDR3 runs 15 residues. The germline V gene has CDR1 SGHVS and CDR2 FQNEAQ. Trimming pared 5 bases from V and 3 bases from J, leaving 14 bases between. Full variable domain (outside the CDR3, taken from reference TRBV7-8 and TRBJ2-1): GAGVSQSPRYKVAKRGQDVALRCDPISGHVSLFWYQQALGQGPEFLTYFQNEAQLDKSGLPSDRFFAERPEGSVSTLKIQRTQQEDSAVYLCASSPTGANYNEQFFGPGTRLTVL.

A few counts support this clonotype. V and J are TRBV20-1 and TRBJ2-1; a possible D gene is TRBD2 (5 bases). The CDR3 contains 16 residues. CDR1 DFQATT and CDR2 SNEGSKA come from the germline V gene (reference sequence). Trimming cost V 6 bases and J 5 bases, with 23 bases left between them. The CDR3 here is CSAVACCGSPNNEQFF. The DNA for the CDR3 is TGCAGTGCCGTGGCATGCTGCGGGTCACCAAACAATGAGCAGTTCTTC.

This clonotype has just a few counts. The chain has TRBV12-3 or TRBV12-4 and TRBJ1-2; D perhaps matches TRBD1 (5 bases). The CDR3 extends over 15 amino acids. V was trimmed by 2 bases and J by 1 base, leaving 11 bases between them. The CDR3 region has the DNA TGTGCCAGCAGTTTAATGTGGGGGGTTAACTATGGCTACACCTTC. It translates to CASSLMWGVNYGYTF.

This clonotype was counted at least ten times. This chain links TRBV7-9 with TRBJ1-1; perhaps TRBD1 as D (6 bases). Germline-derived CDR1 and CDR2 are SEHNR and FQNEAQ (reference sequence). The CDR3 totals 13 residues. V was clipped by 4 bases and J by 6 bases, with 12 bases between them. CDR3 sequence: CASSWGAGPEAFF. The CDR3, as DNA: TGTGCCAGCAGCTGGGGGGCAGGGCCTGAAGCTTTCTTT.